Each of the 13 T cell receptor beta chains below was sequenced from the same sample in a study of T cell clonality in common variable immunodeficiency. Study results and limitations: Reportedly, TCR beta sequences from common variable immunodeficiency showed fewer deletions and N-nucleotide insertions.

The antigens for these receptors are not known. Assay used: immunoSEQ multiplex PCR; TCRdb lists only in-frame clones, some missing. Recorded here are about 34,000 clones, none singletons. The sample was peripheral blood mononuclear cells. These receptors all come from a human donor with common variable immunodeficiency.

This clone was seen a few times. The sequence runs out 3 residues before the end of the CDR3; the remainder is reconstructed from the germline J gene. V usage is TRBV7-2 and J usage is TRBJ2-5, with 8 bases that match TRBD1. CDR1 and CDR2 from the germline V gene are SGHTA and FQGNSA. The V gene end was trimmed by 8 bases and the J gene end by 2 bases; junction bases not matched to a gene: 4. The CDR3 spans 13 residues. Partial CDR3 DNA: TGTGCCAGCGGTAGGACAGGGCAAGAGACC. It is translated as CASGRTGQET. The whole CDR3 sequence reads CASGRTGQETQYF.

This clone has just a few counts. The sequenced fragment ends 3 residues before the CDR3 boundary, so the rest is inferred from the germline J gene. The V gene is TRBV10-3, the J gene TRBJ2-5, with no clear D. The length of the CDR3 is 13 residues. Germline V gene sequence: CDR1 ENHRY, CDR2 SYGVKD. The germline V and J ends were trimmed by 7 bases and 7 bases, with 16 bases remaining between them. CDR3 DNA (partial): TGTGCCATCACCCAGGCCCTCGGTGGGACC. Its protein is CAITQALGGT. The full CDR3 is CAITQALGGTQYF.

As regards this clone: Sequencing ends 3 residues short of the CDR3 end; the germline J gene provides the rest. The chain carries TRBV11-2 and TRBJ1-1, with D hard to call. The CDR3 runs to 15 residues. The V gene lost 2 bases and the J gene lost 4 bases, with 14 bases spanning the gap. Germline-derived CDR1 and CDR2 are SGHAT and FQNNGV. Here the CDR3 reads CASSLQTVGPTEAFF. The CDR3 DNA, read in part, is TGTGCCAGCAGCTTACAAACAGTGGGTCCCACTGAA.

This clone appeared many times. Coverage ceases 3 residues before the CDR3 finishes, and the germline J gene fills in the end. The J gene is TRBJ2-7, the V gene TRBV11-2, with D hard to call. This CDR3 contains 12 residues. Trimming pared 3 bases from V and 6 bases from J, leaving 9 bases between. Looked up from germline, CDR1 is SGHAT and CDR2 is FQNNGV. The DNA read from the CDR3 is TGTGCCAGCAGCTTTTCGACTGGCGAG. It is translated as CASSFSTGE. From start to end, the CDR3 is CASSFSTGEQYF. The full variable domain, its missing parts supplied by reference TRBV11-2 and TRBJ2-7, is EAGVAQSPRYKIIEKRQSVAFWCNPISGHATLYWYQQILGQGPKLLIQFQNNGVVDDSQLPKDRFSAERLKGVDSTLKIQPAKLEDSAVYLCASSFSTGEQYFGPGTRLTVT.

As for this clone: The read is 3 residues too short to cover the CDR3 end, so that end is filled in from the germline J gene. This sequence joins TRBV20-1 and TRBJ2-7; TRBD2 might be the D (6 bases). The CDR3 sequence is 10 residues long. V lost 6 bases to trimming and J lost 5 bases, with 8 bases between them. Germline V gives CDR1 DFQATT, CDR2 SNEGSKA (reference sequence). This CDR3 is CSAGGNEQYF. CDR3 bases read: TGCAGTGCCGGGGGTAACGAG.

Ten or more counts support this clone. The CDR3 end lies 3 residues beyond the end of the read and is filled in from the germline J gene. The rearrangement uses TRBV6-1 and TRBJ2-1; 8 bases are shared with TRBD1. Unmatched junction bases numbered 10, after V lost 1 base and J lost 5 bases. The V gene's germline CDR1 is MNHNS and CDR2 SASEGT. The CDR3 extends over 17 amino acids. CDR3 loop: CASSEGRETGAHNEQFF. The CDR3 bases that were read are TGTGCCAGCAGTGAAGGAAGGGAGACAGGGGCTCACAATGAG.

A remark on this clone: The DNA ends 3 residues before the CDR3 does, and the rest of the CDR3 is filled in from the germline J gene. The V call is TRBV19, the J call TRBJ2-7, with 12 bases aligning to TRBD1. CDR3 length: 18 amino acids. The germline gives CDR1 LNHDA, CDR2 SQIVND (reference sequence). V lost 5 bases and J lost 2; bases outside the gene matches: 13. The CDR3 loop is CASSARIPGQGATYEQYF. CDR3 bases read: TGTGCCAGTAGTGCGCGGATACCGGGACAGGGGGCGACCTACGAG. Drawing the rest from reference TRBV19 and TRBJ2-7, the complete variable domain is DGGITQSPKYLFRKEGQNVTLSCEQNLNHDAMYWYRQDPGQGLRLIYYSQIVNDFQKGDIAEGYSVSREKKESFPLTVTSAQKNPTAFYLCASSARIPGQGATYEQYFGPGTRLTVT.

This clone was counted many times. The read stops 3 residues short of the end of the CDR3; the missing end is completed from the germline J gene. The gene calls are TRBV29-1 and TRBJ2-3, with 7 bases lining up with TRBD1. Losses at the gene ends were 6 bases for V and 0 bases for J; bases not matched to a gene: 3. From germline, CDR1 is SQVTM and CDR2 ANQGSEA. CDR3 size: 13 residues. Partial CDR3 DNA: TGCAGCGTGGGGACAGCTAGCACAGATACG. This encodes CSVGTASTDT. The full CDR3 protein reads CSVGTASTDTQYF.

On this clone: The read ends 3 residues shy of where the CDR3 ends; the end is completed using the germline J gene. The chain recombines TRBV20-1 with TRBJ2-7; 10 positions match TRBD2. There are 13 residues in the CDR3. After removal of 4 bases from V and 1 base from J, the junction contained 1 base not matched to a gene. Germline CDR1 is DFQATT and CDR2 is SNEGSKA (reference sequence). The CDR3 loop reads CSAKTSGSYEQYF. The sequenced CDR3 bases are TGCAGTGCTAAGACTAGCGGGTCCTACGAG.

This clone came up a few times. The observed sequence ends 3 residues before the CDR3 terminus, with the missing tail filled in from the germline J gene. The genes are TRBV7-9 and TRBJ2-2; D ambiguous. The CDR3 covers 15 residues. The V and J ends lost 2 bases and 1 base respectively, with 8 bases between them. Looked up from germline, CDR1 is SEHNR and CDR2 is FQNEAQ (reference sequence). CDR3 region: CASSLILVNTGELFF. The sequenced part of the CDR3 DNA is TGTGCCAGCAGCTTAATCCTAGTGAACACCGGGGAG. Full variable domain (remainder filled in from reference TRBV7-9 and TRBJ2-2): DTGVSQNPRHKITKRGQNVTFRCDPISEHNRLYWYRQTLGQGPEFLTYFQNEAQLEKSRLLSDRFSAERPKGSFSTLEIQRTEQGDSAMYLCASSLILVNTGELFFGEGSRLTVL.

A note on this clone: The read ends 3 residues shy of where the CDR3 ends; the end is completed using the germline J gene. The V call is TRBV2, the J call TRBJ2-1; no clear D gene. The ends were cut back, 4 bases at V and 5 bases at J, with 12 bases in the middle. Germline V gene data show CDR1 as SNHLY and CDR2 as FYNNEI. This CDR3 has 14 residues. The part of the CDR3 DNA that was read is TGTGCCAGCAGTGTCCATTGGCAGAACAATGAG. Translation: CASSVHWQNNE. The complete CDR3 sequence is CASSVHWQNNEQFF.

This clone has ten or more counts. The CDR3 extends 3 residues past the end of the read, so its final part is completed from the germline J gene. The chain joins TRBV20-1 to TRBJ1-2; possible D gene TRBD1, 5 bases. The V end was cut by 0 bases, the J end by 2 bases, with 13 bases between. CDR1 and CDR2 (germline): DFQATT, SNEGSKA (reference sequence). The CDR3 covers 15 residues. The sequenced CDR3 bases are TGCAGTGCTAGAGATGCTTCAGGGCGAAACTATGGC. This encodes CSARDASGRNYG. The full CDR3 sequence reads CSARDASGRNYGYTF.

In its sample, this clone was seen many times. The CDR3 goes on 3 residues after the read ends, and that part is filled in from the germline J gene. J is TRBJ2-1 and V is TRBV18; TRBD2 matches at 11 bases. CDR3 length: 15 amino acids. Per germline, CDR1 KGHSH and CDR2 LQKENI. J gave up 5 bases and V 6 bases, and 6 bases lay outside the gene matches. The CDR3 DNA, read in part, is TGTGCCAGCTCCGCTAGCGGGAGGCCCCACAATGAG. Protein product: CASSASGRPHNE. The complete CDR3 protein is CASSASGRPHNEQFF.